The 5 T cell receptor beta chains reported below all come from one sample, sequenced in a study of blood T cell repertoires in COVID-19. Profiled with immunoSEQ multiplex PCR; TCRdb holds only in-frame clones, not every one. In the table there are 250,000 or so clones, nearly 90% of which are singletons. Material: peripheral blood. All receptors derive from a woman between 35 and 50 years old who had recovered from COVID-19.

The V and J genes are TRBV21-1 and TRBJ2-2; the table calls TRBD2, which could not be checked here. TRBV21-1 is noted as a pseudogene. The CDR3 loop spans 16 amino acids. CDR3 bases: TGTGCCAGCAGCAAAGGTGCCGGGAGGGCCGGCGGGGAGCTGTTTTTT. Protein sequence: CASSKGAGRAGGELFF.

The chain uses TRBV3-1 (or the pseudogene TRBV3-2) and TRBJ2-7, with a weak D call TRBD1 (5 bases). The ends were cut back, 1 base at V and 4 bases at J, with 17 bases in the middle. The CDR3 totals 16 residues. The germline V gene encodes CDR1 LGHDT and CDR2 YNNKEL (reference sequence). CDR3 in DNA: TGTGCCAGCAGCCAAGGGGGCAACGTAGGGGTTTACGAGCAGTACTTC. This gives the protein CASSQGGNVGVYEQYF.

This chain joins TRBV10-1 and TRBJ1-1; D remains ambiguous. Germline V gene data show CDR1 as WNHNN and CDR2 as SYGVQD (reference sequence). Trimming shortened V by 4 bases and J by 2 bases, and 8 bases separated the two germline ends. The CDR3 contains 13 residues. The CDR3 DNA is TGCGCCAGCAGTGTAAACAGAAACACTGAAGCTTTCTTT. This codes for CASSVNRNTEAFF.

The genes are TRBV3-1 (or the pseudogene TRBV3-2) and TRBJ1-1; D call uncertain. The CDR3 has 14 residues. Germline V CDR1 and CDR2: LGHDT, YNNKEL (reference sequence). Trimming shortened V by 3 bases and J by 7 bases, and 15 bases separated the two germline ends. CDR3 amino acids: CASSHSIRTDEAFF. CDR3 sequence (DNA): TGTGCCAGCAGCCACAGTATACGAACAGATGAAGCTTTCTTT.

This chain connects TRBV19 to TRBJ2-5; 10 bases agree with TRBD2. Unmatched junction bases numbered 11, after V lost 0 bases and J lost 4 bases. The CDR3 has 18 amino acids. Germline CDR1 LNHDA, CDR2 SQIVND (reference sequence). CDR3 in amino acids: CASSIEASGRGLGETQYF. For the CDR3, the DNA is TGTGCCAGTAGTATAGAGGCTAGCGGGAGAGGGTTGGGAGAGACCCAGTACTTC.